These 25 T cell receptor beta chains share one sample of origin, sequenced in a study of blood T cell repertoires in COVID-19. TCRdb's copy holds only in-frame clones and misses some; the assay was immunoSEQ multiplex PCR. The data contain 120,000 or so clones, roughly nine tenths of them seen just once; the ten biggest clones take up 7.9%. What was sequenced was peripheral blood. The receptors shown here come from a man in his 70s who had recovered from COVID-19.

The genes are TRBV19 and TRBJ2-1, with a tentative D call TRBD1 (6 bases). Germline V CDR1 and CDR2: LNHDA, SQIVND (reference sequence). V lost 5 bases and J lost 3, with 14 bases in between. The CDR3 contains 15 residues. The CDR3 bases are TGTGCCAGTAGTCCCGACAGGTCCTACTACAATGAGCAGTTCTTC. Protein sequence: CASSPDRSYYNEQFF.

The CDR3, as DNA: TGCGCCAGCAGCCAAGGGTCAGGATTTGGAAACACCATATATTTT. This sequence encodes CASSQGSGFGNTIYF. V and J are TRBV4-3 and TRBJ1-3; D not certain. The CDR3 sequence is 15 residues long. Trimming cost V 1 base and J 3 bases, with 10 bases left between them. CDR1 and CDR2 from the germline V gene are LGHNA and YSLEER.

The chain links TRBV4-1 to TRBJ2-3; 7 positions agree with TRBD2. The CDR3 runs to 15 residues. Germline V lookup: CDR1 MGHRA, CDR2 YSYEKL. V shed 0 bases, J shed 4 bases, and the junction held 4 bases outside the gene matches. The CDR3: CASSQDGREADTQYF. The CDR3 DNA reads TGCGCCAGCAGCCAAGATGGGAGGGAGGCAGATACGCAGTATTTT.

The V and J genes are TRBV14 and TRBJ2-7; the D gene is possibly TRBD2 (5 bases). Trimming removed 1 base from V and 9 bases from J, with 10 bases in between. Germline-derived CDR1 and CDR2 are SGHDN and FVKESK. The CDR3 has 12 amino acids. CDR3 protein: CASSQGEGRQYF. DNA of the CDR3: TGTGCCAGCAGCCAAGGCGAGGGCCGGCAGTACTTC.

The V and J genes are TRBV5-4 and TRBJ2-2; 7 positions agree with TRBD1. J gave up 3 bases and V 4 bases, and 15 bases lay outside the gene matches. The germline gives CDR1 SGHNT, CDR2 YYREEE (reference sequence). The CDR3 is 18 residues long. DNA of the CDR3: TGTGCCAGCAGCCCAGCGCCCCTGACAGGGCTGTACACCGGGGAGCTGTTTTTT. Translation gives CASSPAPLTGLYTGELFF.

The gene calls are TRBV14 and TRBJ2-7; D gene uncertain. V lost 2 bases and J lost 7, with 9 bases in between. Germline-derived CDR1 and CDR2 are SGHDN and FVKESK. This CDR3 is built from 12 residues. The CDR3 is CASSQTEVEQYF. The CDR3 coding sequence is TGTGCCAGCAGCCAAACCGAGGTTGAGCAGTACTTC. The full variable domain, its missing parts supplied by reference TRBV14 and TRBJ2-7, is EAGVTQFPSHSVIEKGQTVTLRCDPISGHDNLYWYRRVMGKEIKFLLHFVKESKQDESGMPNNRFLAERTGGTYSTLKVQPAELEDSGVYFCASSQTEVEQYFGPGTRLTVT.

The CDR3 DNA sequence: TGTGCCTGGAGTGTAGGGTCAGGACTTTACGAGCAGTACTTC. Residues: CAWSVGSGLYEQYF. The rearrangement links TRBV30 to TRBJ2-7, with TRBD2 as a possible D gene (5 bases). Germline-derived CDR1 and CDR2 are GTSNPN and SVGIG (reference sequence). CDR3 length: 14 amino acids. Deletions cut 0 bases from V and 4 bases from J, with 13 bases between.

This chain uses TRBV7-8 with TRBJ2-7; 10 nucleotides match TRBD1. The CDR3 length is 14 residues. Germline V CDR1 and CDR2: SGHVS, FQNEAQ. The ends lost 8 bases at V and 4 bases at J; junction bases unmatched: 8. The CDR3 sequence is CASAMRQGAYEQYF. CDR3 in DNA: TGTGCCAGCGCAATGAGACAGGGGGCATACGAGCAGTACTTC.

The CDR3 DNA reads as TGTGCCAGCAGCTTGTATCTTTCCGACAGGGCCAACACTGAAGCTTTCTTT. As protein: CASSLYLSDRANTEAFF. V usage is TRBV5-5 and J usage is TRBJ1-1; 7 bases align to TRBD1. The CDR3 contains 17 residues. Germline lookup yields CDR1 SGHKS and CDR2 YYEKEE (reference sequence). J lost 2 bases, V lost 1 base, and 11 bases had no gene match.

The V and J genes are TRBV5-1 and TRBJ2-7; 7 bases are a match to TRBD2. The V gene's germline CDR1 is SGHRS and CDR2 YFSETQ. Unmatched junction bases numbered 8, after V lost 4 bases and J lost 4 bases. The CDR3 has 14 amino acids. The CDR3 sequence: CASSLGTNDYEQYF. The CDR3 region has the DNA TGCGCCAGCAGCCTGGGGACTAATGATTACGAGCAGTACTTC.

This chain joins TRBV5-1 and TRBJ2-1; 9 positions match TRBD1. J gave up 6 bases and V 3 bases, and 10 bases lay outside the gene matches. This CDR3 spans 16 amino acids. Germline CDR1 is SGHRS and CDR2 is YFSETQ. The CDR3 nucleotides read TGCGCCAGCAGCTACCAAACGGGACAGGGATTCAATGAGCAGTTCTTC. This codes for CASSYQTGQGFNEQFF.

The genes are TRBV7-2 and TRBJ2-1; TRBD2 aligns across 8 bases. Trimming removed 3 bases from V and 5 bases from J; junction bases left unmatched: 6. The CDR3 extends over 15 amino acids. The germline CDR1 and CDR2 sequences are SGHTA and FQGNSA. The CDR3 DNA sequence: TGTGCCAGCAGCTTTAGAGCGGGAGTTGACAATGAGCAGTTCTTC. This gives the protein CASSFRAGVDNEQFF. Full variable domain (rest looked up from reference TRBV7-2 and TRBJ2-1): GAGVSQSPSNKVTEKGKDVELRCDPISGHTALYWYRQSLGQGLEFLIYFQGNSAPDKSGLPSDRFSAERTGGSVSTLTIQRTQQEDSAVYLCASSFRAGVDNEQFFGPGTRLTVL.

This clone was counted a single time. This rearrangement joins TRBV12-3 or TRBV12-4 to TRBJ2-7; D not certain. Trimming removed 3 bases at V and 6 bases at J, with 12 bases between. CDR3 length equals 13 residues. The CDR3 nucleotides read TGTGCCAGCAGTTTCACGAGCGCCGTCGAGCAGTACTTC. Protein sequence: CASSFTSAVEQYF.

This clone was recorded a few times. CDR3 bases: TGTGCCAGCAGCACCGGACACAACACTGAAGCTTTCTTT. It translates to CASSTGHNTEAFF. The rearrangement uses TRBV7-3 and TRBJ1-1; D is possibly TRBD1 (5 bases). V was pared by 5 bases and J by 2 bases, with 9 bases between. CDR3 size: 13 residues. Germline CDR1 is SGHTA and CDR2 is FQGTGA.

The chain joins TRBV11-2 to TRBJ2-7, with a weak D call TRBD1 (5 bases). This CDR3 has 14 amino acids. Trimming removed 1 base at V and 3 bases at J, with 10 bases between. The V gene's germline CDR1 is SGHAT and CDR2 FQNNGV. CDR3 coding DNA: TGTGCCAGCAGCTTAGTGGGAAGGGGCTACGAGCAGTACTTC. It yields the protein CASSLVGRGYEQYF.

The chain links TRBV7-2 to TRBJ2-7, with 7 nucleotides matching TRBD2. Trimming cost V 0 bases and J 4 bases; bases outside gene matches: 6. Germline V gene sequence: CDR1 SGHTA, CDR2 FQGNSA. The CDR3 sequence is 15 residues long. The CDR3 region is CASSLAGLAAYEQYF. The CDR3 DNA follows: TGTGCCAGCAGCTTAGCGGGCCTAGCGGCATACGAGCAGTACTTC.

This chain links TRBV4-1 with TRBJ1-4, with D possibly TRBD1 on 5 matching bases. The ends were cut back, 5 bases at V and 5 bases at J, with 24 bases in the middle. The V gene's germline CDR1 is MGHRA and CDR2 YSYEKL. This CDR3 comprises 18 residues. The CDR3 reads CASSSRAGGTTQNEKLFF. In nucleotides, the CDR3 is TGCGCCAGCAGCTCCCGGGCGGGAGGGACCACTCAAAATGAAAAACTGTTTTTT.

The chain couples TRBV4-3 to TRBJ1-2; tentatively, D is TRBD1 (6 bases). Germline CDR1 reads LGHNA; CDR2 reads YSLEER. This CDR3 is 15 amino acids long. V gave up 5 bases and J gave up 8 bases, with 21 bases separating them. For the CDR3, the DNA is TGCGCCAGCAGCGCCCAACAGGGCCCGCGCCTGGGCTACACCTTC. Translation: CASSAQQGPRLGYTF.

CDR3 nucleotide sequence: TGTGCCAGCAACCTGGACAGGGAGGACTATGGCTACACCTTC. Residues: CASNLDREDYGYTF. The chain employs TRBV6-6 and TRBJ1-2; 8 bases match TRBD1. CDR1 MNHNY and CDR2 SVGAGI come from the germline V gene (reference sequence). Trimming removed 7 bases from V and 3 bases from J; junction bases left unmatched: 7. The length of the CDR3 is 14 residues.

This clone showed up just once. The V gene is TRBV5-4, the J gene TRBJ2-7, with a tentative D call TRBD2 (6 bases). Trimming pared 0 bases from V and 2 bases from J, leaving 12 bases between. Looked up from germline, CDR1 is SGHNT and CDR2 is YYREEE (reference sequence). There are 15 residues in the CDR3. The CDR3 DNA follows: TGTGCCAGCAGCTTGGGGGGCGGGACCCCCTACGAGCAGTACTTC. It is translated as CASSLGGGTPYEQYF. The full variable domain, its missing parts supplied by reference TRBV5-4 and TRBJ2-7, is ETGVTQSPTHLIKTRGQQVTLRCSSQSGHNTVSWYQQALGQGPQFIFQYYREEENGRGNFPPRFSGLQFPNYSSELNVNALELDDSALYLCASSLGGGTPYEQYFGPGTRLTVT.

This rearrangement joins TRBV27 to TRBJ1-4, with D tentatively TRBD1 (6 bases). This CDR3 region has 14 residues. The germline V and J ends were trimmed by 3 bases and 4 bases, with 9 bases remaining between them. In germline, CDR1 is MNHEY, CDR2 SMNVEV (reference sequence). The chain's CDR3 is CASSFDRFNEKLFF. CDR3 nucleotide sequence: TGTGCCAGCAGTTTCGACAGGTTTAATGAAAAACTGTTTTTT.

This clone appeared once. The chain is built from TRBV29-1 and TRBJ2-4, with 11 bases fitting TRBD1. The germline V gene has CDR1 SQVTM and CDR2 ANQGSEA. The V and J ends lost 6 bases and 7 bases, in that order; junction bases with no gene match: 5. CDR3 length equals 13 residues. In nucleotides, the CDR3 is TGCAGCGTCAGCCGGACAGGGGGCAACATTCAGTACTTC. It translates to CSVSRTGGNIQYF. Full variable domain (outside the CDR3, taken from reference TRBV29-1 and TRBJ2-4): SAVISQKPSRDICQRGTSLTIQCQVDSQVTMMFWYRQQPGQSLTLIATANQGSEATYESGFVIDKFPISRPNLTFSTLTVSNMSPEDSSIYLCSVSRTGGNIQYFGAGTRLSVL.

This chain connects TRBV2 to TRBJ2-1; D gene unclear. CDR3 size: 13 residues. V dropped 4 bases and J dropped 1 base, with 5 bases sitting between them. The germline gives CDR1 SNHLY, CDR2 FYNNEI. The DNA of the CDR3 is TGTGCCAGCAGTGCGGTTTCCTACAATGAGCAGTTCTTC. It is translated as CASSAVSYNEQFF. The full variable domain, its missing parts supplied by reference TRBV2 and TRBJ2-1, is EPEVTQTPSHQVTQMGQEVILRCVPISNHLYFYWYRQILGQKVEFLVSFYNNEISEKSEIFDDQFSVERPDGSNFTLKIRSTKLEDSAMYFCASSAVSYNEQFFGPGTRLTVL.

The gene calls are TRBV7-3 and TRBJ2-1; perhaps TRBD2 as D (5 bases). This CDR3 has 14 amino acids. V was trimmed by 0 bases and J by 9 bases, leaving 12 bases between them. CDR1 is SGHTA, CDR2 FQGTGA, per germline. The CDR3 bases are TGTGCCAGCAGCTTAACGGGAGAAGCACTTGAGCAGTTCTTC. It is translated as CASSLTGEALEQFF.

This chain joins TRBV7-2 and TRBJ2-1, with a tentative D call TRBD2 (6 bases). The germline V gene encodes CDR1 SGHTA and CDR2 FQGNSA. V was clipped by 1 base and J by 4 bases, with 14 bases between them. This CDR3 has 16 residues. The CDR3 here is CASSLVGSGKYNEQFF. Written as DNA, the CDR3 is TGTGCCAGCAGCTTAGTTGGTAGCGGTAAATACAATGAGCAGTTCTTC.